This T cell receptor beta chain was found in a study of regulatory T cells in long-lasting Graves disease. This clonotype was seen repeatedly, ten times or more. The antigen is undetermined. The TCR beta library used iRepertoire HTBI primers with Arm-PCR amplification of CDR3. TCRdb used MiXCR to reprocess the multiplex PCR reads, holding one entry per CDR3 protein. The sample holds a few hundred thousand distinct CDR3 sequences, about 22% seen once. Study findings and constraints: Persistent patients shared more public clonotypes (under 3,000) than newly diagnosed patients (approximately 960).

The time point here: persistent/refractory GD, antithyroid drugs over 5 years with positive TRAb. From RNA extracted from PBMCs, the TCR library was made. American Thyroid Association guidelines were used to diagnose Graves' disease. The receptor was derived from a female donor with Graves disease. Sequenced material: peripheral blood mononuclear cells (PBMCs), taken when the disease was refractory, from a patient treated with antithyroid drugs.

CDR3 residues: CATSDSTVYGYTF. CDR3 DNA sequence: TGTGCCACCAGTGATTCGACAGTCTATGGCTACACCTTC. The rearrangement links TRBV24-1 to TRBJ1-2; possibly TRBD1 for D (5 bases). The CDR3 extends over 13 amino acids. CDR1 KGHDR and CDR2 SFDVKD come from the germline V gene. V was pared by 2 bases and J by 4 bases, with 7 bases between.